This TCR beta chain was recorded in a study of blood T cell repertoires in COVID-19. On the study more broadly: The United States, Italy and Spain were the sources of the acute and convalescent COVID-19 samples.

Original processing notes: How many nucleated cells were present was estimated from reference gene primer amplification. The table came from immunoSEQ multiplex PCR; TCRdb's copy has only in-frame clones and leaves some out. V, J and clone size derive from that table, while D and trimming were established from the DNA sequence. In the table there are around 100,000 clones, roughly four fifths of which are singletons. Germline values: CDR1 MNHEY, CDR2 SVGAGI. V shed 8 bases and J shed 8 bases, with 24 bases lying between them. The CDR3 extends over 15 amino acids. The specimen sequenced was peripheral blood. The J gene is TRBJ1-2, the V gene TRBV6-5; D is unresolved. The source of this sequence is a human donor in a cohort sampled during active COVID-19. The CDR3 DNA reads as TGTGCCAGCGGGCGTGTGGCAGCCTCACGGGAGGGCTACACCTTC. It specifies CASGRVAASREGYTF.